The clone carrying this TCR beta chain was detected only a few times. The data originate from a study of patients and donors after allogeneic stem cell transplantation. Per germline, CDR1 SQVTM and CDR2 ANQGSEA. The CDR3 consists of 14 residues. The ends lost 6 bases at V and 8 bases at J; junction bases unmatched: 13. TCRdb recomputed calls from the RT-PCR reads with MiXCR, one row per CDR3 protein. The repertoire has about 110,000 distinct CDR3 sequences, around 38% of them found once; the top ten carry 25% to 35%. The chain couples TRBV29-1 to TRBJ1-2; 9 nucleotides line up with TRBD1. The specimen was blood, either unsorted or a sorted T cell fraction (not recorded which). This TCR was recovered from a human donor who was either an allogeneic HSCT recipient or a stem cell or donor lymphocyte infusion donor (not recorded which). It is not recorded whose cells these are; they may come from a transplant donor. The CDR3 sequence is CSVAAGQGIGGYTF. DNA of the CDR3: TGCAGCGTAGCCGCGGGACAGGGAATTGGCGGCTACACCTTC.